This T cell receptor beta chain was captured in a study of molecular identifiers for immune sequencing clone quantification. Construction of naive CD8 libraries employed about 19,000 to 1,100,000 sorted cells together with 10%, 30% or 50% RNA. The authors gated naive CD8 T cells as CD8+CD4-CCR7+CD45RA+ for sorting. Germline-derived CDR1 and CDR2 are SGHRS and YFSETQ. V dropped 4 bases and J dropped 7; count of bases not matched to a gene: 16. The CDR3 has 18 amino acids. From the PCR reads, TCRdb called clonotypes with MiXCR, one entry per CDR3 protein. The sample includes about 640,000 distinct CDR3 sequences, 20% of them seen just once. The study's findings and limits: Detection of one spiked Jurkat cell's TCR RNA reportedly worked in about a million naive cells. Naive cells had under 1% of molecules in clones above 20 RNA copies, effectors over 98%.

Details on this clonotype: Its target is not known.

What was sequenced was naive CD8+ T cells from blood, with Jurkat cell RNA spiked in. Subset specified: FACS-sorted CD8+CD4-CCR7+CD45RA+ naive T cells. The chain couples TRBV5-1 to TRBJ2-1, with TRBD2 identical over 11 bases. The receptor was derived from a human donor in good health. Some libraries in this study had Jurkat cell RNA spiked in. In DNA, the CDR3 is TGCGCCAGCAGCGCCAGATCGGCTAGCGGGGGGCCGGGGAATGAGCAGTTCTTC. This codes for CASSARSASGGPGNEQFF.